These T cell receptor beta chains were read from a single sample in a study of T-cell memory formation after mild COVID-19. TCRdb re-analysed the 5' RACE reads in MiXCR, keeping a single row per CDR3 protein. The repertoire holds about 110,000 distinct CDR3 sequences, with about 18% as singletons. The sample comprised PBMCs or a T cell subset sorted from them (not recorded which). Receptors were obtained from a man aged 18-30 years who had mild COVID-19 (a few samples of this study predate the infection). Cell type and time point are not known. CDR3s include the opening cysteine and the closing phenylalanine or tryptophan. The order of the fields is D gene, clone size, J gene, V gene, CDR3 DNA, CDR3 protein. A D gene is named only where the DNA matches it firmly. The size entry is marked missing in some rows and otherwise reads once, few, many or a size class.

. . TRBJ2-5 TRBV11-3 TGTGCCAGCAGCGCCGGGGGGCGCCAAGAGACCCAGTACTTC CASSAGGRQETQYF
. many TRBJ2-2 TRBV27 TGTGCCAGCAGTCCCGTTAACACCGGGGAGCTGTTTTTT CASSPVNTGELFF
. few TRBJ2-5 TRBV6-5 TGTGCCAGCCGTCGAACCCTCCACTCCCAAGAGACCCAGTACTTC CASRRTLHSQETQYF
. many TRBJ1-1 TRBV20-1 TGCAGTGCTAGACCAGGCCTGGGACTGAACACTGAAGCTTTCTTT CSARPGLGLNTEAFF
TRBD1 . TRBJ2-5 TRBV2 TGTGCCAGCAGTGAAGCGGGACAGACCCAAGAGACCCAGTACTTC CASSEAGQTQETQYF
. . TRBJ1-1 TRBV4-2 TGTGCCAGCACAGGGGCCACTGAAGCTTTCTTT CASTGATEAFF
TRBD1 . TRBJ1-2 TRBV4-3 TGCGCCAGCAGCCAGGTACTAGGGGGCGCCGATGGCTACACCTTC CASSQVLGGADGYTF
. . TRBJ2-3 TRBV12-3/TRBV12-4 TGTGCCAGCAGTTCATTACAGGGATCGCAGTATTTT CASSSLQGSQYF
. . TRBJ1-2 TRBV28 TGTGCCAGCAGTTTAAGAGGGACGGGCTACACCTTC CASSLRGTGYTF
TRBD2 . TRBJ2-3 TRBV5-1 TGCGCCAGCAGCTTGACACTAGCGGGGGGTATGGATACGCAGTATTTT CASSLTLAGGMDTQYF
. few TRBJ2-1 TRBV20-1 TGCAGTGCTAGACACGGGGGTGATGAGCAGTTCTTC CSARHGGDEQFF
. . TRBJ2-2 TRBV7-2 TGTGCCAGCAGCCAACGACAGCCGACCAACACCGGGGAGCTGTTTTTT CASSQRQPTNTGELFF
TRBD1 many TRBJ1-1 TRBV6-5 TGTGCCAGCAATGACAGGGCCGGGGCTGAAGCTTTCTTT CASNDRAGAEAFF
TRBD1 . TRBJ1-4 TRBV28 TGTGCCAGCAGGGAAGATCCATACAGGGGTGAAAAACTGTTTTTT CASREDPYRGEKLFF
. few TRBJ1-2 TRBV5-5 TGTGCCAGCAGCCTGGGACCGCTCTATGGCTACACCTTC CASSLGPLYGYTF
TRBD1 . TRBJ1-1 TRBV5-1 TGCGCCAGCAGCTCGACCCCGGGACAGGGGAACACTGAAGCTTTCTTT CASSSTPGQGNTEAFF
. . TRBJ1-1 TRBV12-3/TRBV12-4 TGTGCCAGCAGTCCCCCGGTCGGGGGCACTGAAGCTTTCTTT CASSPPVGGTEAFF
. few TRBJ1-6 TRBV5-1 TGCGCCAGCAGCTTGTACCCCGGACGGAAGAGCTCCTATAATTCACCCCTCCACTTT CASSLYPGRKSSYNSPLHF
TRBD2 few TRBJ2-2 TRBV7-2 TGTGCCAGCAGCTCGGGACTAGCGGGGACCGGGGAGCTGTTTTTT CASSSGLAGTGELFF
. . TRBJ2-5 TRBV5-1 TGCGCCAGCAGCCAGGACGGAAACCAAGAGACCCAGTACTTC CASSQDGNQETQYF
. few TRBJ2-4 TRBV5-4 TGTGCCAGCAGCTCGAACGTGGAAAACAAAAACATTCAGTACTTC CASSSNVENKNIQYF
. . TRBJ1-1 TRBV10-3 TGTGCCATGGGGGACGGACCCATGAACACTGAAGCTTTCTTT CAMGDGPMNTEAFF
. few TRBJ2-5 TRBV4-1 TGCGCCAGCAGCCAAGATGGGAGGACCCAAGCGACCCAGTACTTC CASSQDGRTQATQYF
. . TRBJ1-5 TRBV4-1 TGCGCCAGCAGCCAAGATCCCAGGCAGTATAGCAATCAGCCCCAGCATTTT CASSQDPRQYSNQPQHF
TRBD2 few TRBJ2-5 TRBV11-2 TGTGCCAGCAGACCCATAGCGGGGGTGTTTCAAGAGACCCAGTACTTC CASRPIAGVFQETQYF
TRBD2 few TRBJ2-5 TRBV7-2 TGTGCCAGCAGCACGCGACTAGCGGGGGGCCGGGAGACCCAGTACTTC CASSTRLAGGRETQYF
. few TRBJ2-3 TRBV9 TGTGCCAGCAGCACCTTTGGGGGGAGGCTGTATTTT CASSTFGGRLYF
TRBD2 few TRBJ2-3 TRBV5-1 TGCGCCAGCAGCCCCGGGACTAGCGGGCTCCCAGATACGCAGTATTTT CASSPGTSGLPDTQYF
. . TRBJ2-3 TRBV29-1 TGCAGCGTTGAGAACTGGTATTTT CSVENWYF
. . TRBJ2-5 TRBV5-1 TGCGCCAGCAGCCGCGCCGGGGACGAACCCCAGTACTTC CASSRAGDEPQYF
TRBD2 many TRBJ2-5 TRBV12-3/TRBV12-4 TGTGCCAGCAGCACACTAGCGCGTGAAGAGACCCAGTACTTC CASSTLAREETQYF
TRBD2 few TRBJ2-3 TRBV3-1 TGTGCCAGCAGCCAAAGACTAGCGGGGGTCACAGATACGCAGTATTTT CASSQRLAGVTDTQYF
TRBD1 once TRBJ2-5 TRBV5-1 TGCGCCAGCAGCGCGACAGGGTTAGAGACCCAGTACTTC CASSATGLETQYF
TRBD1 . TRBJ1-1 TRBV7-3 TGTGCCAGCAGCACTACAGGGGGCGGGTACACTGAAGCTTTCTTT CASSTTGGGYTEAFF
. . TRBJ2-3 TRBV29-1 TGCAGCGCCGAGGACCGATTCACAGATACGCAGTATTTT CSAEDRFTDTQYF
TRBD2 few TRBJ2-7 TRBV20-1 TGCAGTGTCACCCCGGGTAGCGGGGTCTACGAGCAGTACTTC CSVTPGSGVYEQYF
. . TRBJ2-3 TRBV14 TGTGCCAGCAGCTCCCGGGTAGTGGGCACAGATACGCAGTATTTT CASSSRVVGTDTQYF
. . TRBJ2-2 TRBV7-6 TGTGCCAGCAGCTTAGCGTGGGGGCTGGGCGGGGAGCTGTTTTTT CASSLAWGLGGELFF
TRBD2 many TRBJ2-3 TRBV4-2 TGTGCCAGCAGCACCCAGTCGGGCGGGGGTTACACAGATACGCAGTATTTT CASSTQSGGGYTDTQYF
. . TRBJ2-4 TRBV12-3/TRBV12-4 TGTGCCAGCAGTCCTGATAACAGCGACATTCAGTACTTC CASSPDNSDIQYF
. . TRBJ2-5 TRBV24-1 TGTGCCACCAGTGATTCGGAGGAGACCCAGTACTTC CATSDSEETQYF
. few TRBJ2-2 TRBV5-1 TGCGCCAGCAGCTTTGCCGGGGAGCTGTTTTTT CASSFAGELFF
TRBD1 . TRBJ2-6 TRBV20-1 TGCAGTGCTTCGACAGGGTTTGGGGCCAACGTCCTGACTTTC CSASTGFGANVLTF
TRBD1 . TRBJ1-1 TRBV7-2 TGTGCCAGCAGCGCCCGACAGGGAGACACTGAAGCTTTCTTT CASSARQGDTEAFF
TRBD2 . TRBJ2-1 TRBV7-2 TGTGCCAGCAGCTTAGGCGGCGCGGGGGTTGGGAATGAGCAGTTCTTC CASSLGGAGVGNEQFF
. . TRBJ2-4 TRBV7-2 TGTGCCAGCAGCTTAGCGGGGCAGGTCTGGAACATTCAGTACTTC CASSLAGQVWNIQYF
. . TRBJ1-5 TRBV11-2 TGTGCCAGCAGCCCACTAGGTAGTCAGCCCCAGCATTTT CASSPLGSQPQHF
TRBD2 few TRBJ2-3 TRBV27 TGTGCCAGCAGTATCCGTGAGGGGAGGGGAGATACGCAGTATTTT CASSIREGRGDTQYF
TRBD1 few TRBJ2-7 TRBV24-1 TGTGCCACCAGTGAACCAGGGGGCGAGCAGTACTTC CATSEPGGEQYF